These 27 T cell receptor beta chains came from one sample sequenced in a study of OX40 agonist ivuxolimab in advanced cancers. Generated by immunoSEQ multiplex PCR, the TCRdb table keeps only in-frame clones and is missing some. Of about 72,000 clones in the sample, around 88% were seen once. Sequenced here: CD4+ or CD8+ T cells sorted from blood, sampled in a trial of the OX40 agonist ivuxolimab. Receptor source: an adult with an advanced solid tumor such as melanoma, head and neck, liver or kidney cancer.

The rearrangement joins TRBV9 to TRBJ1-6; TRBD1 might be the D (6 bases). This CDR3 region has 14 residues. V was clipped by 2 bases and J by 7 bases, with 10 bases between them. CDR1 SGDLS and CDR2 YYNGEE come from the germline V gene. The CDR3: CASSVTGNNSPLHF. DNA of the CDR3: TGTGCCAGCAGCGTGACAGGAAACAATTCACCCCTCCACTTT.

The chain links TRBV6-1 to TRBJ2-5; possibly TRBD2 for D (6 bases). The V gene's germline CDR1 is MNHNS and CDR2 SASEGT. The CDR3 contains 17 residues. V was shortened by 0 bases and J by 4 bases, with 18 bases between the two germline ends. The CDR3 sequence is CASSEAWMRDGGETQYF. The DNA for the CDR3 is TGTGCCAGCAGTGAAGCGTGGATGAGGGACGGGGGAGAGACCCAGTACTTC.

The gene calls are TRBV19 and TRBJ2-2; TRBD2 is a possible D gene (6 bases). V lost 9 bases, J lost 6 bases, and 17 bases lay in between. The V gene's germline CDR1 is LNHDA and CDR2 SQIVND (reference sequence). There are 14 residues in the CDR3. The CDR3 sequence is CASMMVRRAGELFF. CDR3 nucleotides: TGTGCCAGCATGATGGTCAGGAGGGCCGGGGAGCTGTTTTTT.

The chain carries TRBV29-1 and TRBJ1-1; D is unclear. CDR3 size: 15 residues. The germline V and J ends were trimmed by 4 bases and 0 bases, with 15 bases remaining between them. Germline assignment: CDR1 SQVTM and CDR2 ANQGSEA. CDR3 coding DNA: TGCAGCGTTGTTTTCTCGTCGACGGTGAACACTGAAGCTTTCTTT. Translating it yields CSVVFSSTVNTEAFF.

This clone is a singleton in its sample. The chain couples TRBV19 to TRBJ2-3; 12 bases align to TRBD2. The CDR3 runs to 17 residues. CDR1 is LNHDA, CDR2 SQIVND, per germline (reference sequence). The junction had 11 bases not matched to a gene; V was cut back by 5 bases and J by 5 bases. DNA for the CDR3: TGTGCCAGTAGTCTGCGACTAGCGGGGGCTCAAGGAGATACGCAGTATTTT. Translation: CASSLRLAGAQGDTQYF.

The CDR3 loop reads CSVSGTGQTDTQYF. The CDR3 DNA reads as TGCAGCGTCTCCGGGACAGGGCAGACAGATACGCAGTATTTT. The chain is built from TRBV29-1 and TRBJ2-3; 9 nucleotides match TRBD1. The germline V gene encodes CDR1 SQVTM and CDR2 ANQGSEA. This CDR3 region has 14 residues. Trimming removed 6 bases from V and 3 bases from J; junction bases left unmatched: 7.

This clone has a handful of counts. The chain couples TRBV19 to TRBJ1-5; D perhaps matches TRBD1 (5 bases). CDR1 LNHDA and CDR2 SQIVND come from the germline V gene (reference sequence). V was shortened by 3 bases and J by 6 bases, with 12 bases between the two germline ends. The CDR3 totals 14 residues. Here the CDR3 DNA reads TGTGCCAGTAGTATCCTTGGGGGGAGTCAGCCCCAGCATTTT. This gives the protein CASSILGGSQPQHF.

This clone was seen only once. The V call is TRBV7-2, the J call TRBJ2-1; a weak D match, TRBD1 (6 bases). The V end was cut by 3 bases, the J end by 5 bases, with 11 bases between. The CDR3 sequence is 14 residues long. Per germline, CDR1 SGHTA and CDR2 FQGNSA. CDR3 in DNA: TGTGCCAGCAGCTTTGGACAGTTCAACAATGAGCAGTTCTTC. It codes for CASSFGQFNNEQFF.

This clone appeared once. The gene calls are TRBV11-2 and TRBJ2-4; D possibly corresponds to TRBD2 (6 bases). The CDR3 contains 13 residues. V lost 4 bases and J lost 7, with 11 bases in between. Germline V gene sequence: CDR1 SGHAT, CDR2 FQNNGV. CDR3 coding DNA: TGTGCCAGCAGCTCTGGACTACTCAACATTCAGTACTTC. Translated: CASSSGLLNIQYF.

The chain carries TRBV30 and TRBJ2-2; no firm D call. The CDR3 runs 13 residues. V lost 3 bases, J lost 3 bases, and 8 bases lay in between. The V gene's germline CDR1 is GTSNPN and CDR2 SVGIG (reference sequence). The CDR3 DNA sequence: TGTGCCTGGAGGACTGGTTACACCGGGGAGCTGTTTTTT. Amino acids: CAWRTGYTGELFF.

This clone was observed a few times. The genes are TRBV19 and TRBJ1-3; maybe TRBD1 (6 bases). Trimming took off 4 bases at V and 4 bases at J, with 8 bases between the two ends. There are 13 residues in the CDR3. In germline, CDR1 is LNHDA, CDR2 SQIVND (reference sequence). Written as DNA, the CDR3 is TGTGCCAGTAGTACAGGGGTCGGAAACACCATATATTTT. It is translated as CASSTGVGNTIYF.

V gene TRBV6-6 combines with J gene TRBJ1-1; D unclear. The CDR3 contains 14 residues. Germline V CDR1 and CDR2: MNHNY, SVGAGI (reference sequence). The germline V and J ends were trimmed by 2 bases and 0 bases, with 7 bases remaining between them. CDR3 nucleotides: TGTGCCAGCAGTTACGCGCGGATGAACACTGAAGCTTTCTTT. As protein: CASSYARMNTEAFF.

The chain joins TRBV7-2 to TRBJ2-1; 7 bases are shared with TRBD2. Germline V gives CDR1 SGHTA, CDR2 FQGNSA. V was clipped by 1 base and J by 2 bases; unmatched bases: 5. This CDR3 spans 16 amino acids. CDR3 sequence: CASSLDGGYAYNEQFF. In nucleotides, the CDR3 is TGTGCCAGCAGCTTAGACGGGGGGTACGCCTACAATGAGCAGTTCTTC.

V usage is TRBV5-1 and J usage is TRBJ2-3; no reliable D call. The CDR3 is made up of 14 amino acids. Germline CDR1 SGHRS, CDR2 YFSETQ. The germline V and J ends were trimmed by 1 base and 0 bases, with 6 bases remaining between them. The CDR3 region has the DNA TGCGCCAGCAGCTTGAGGGCTAGCACAGATACGCAGTATTTT. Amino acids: CASSLRASTDTQYF.

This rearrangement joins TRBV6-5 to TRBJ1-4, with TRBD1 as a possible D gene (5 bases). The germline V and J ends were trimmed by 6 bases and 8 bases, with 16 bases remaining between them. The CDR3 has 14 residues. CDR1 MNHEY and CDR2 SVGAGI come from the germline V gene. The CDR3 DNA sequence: TGTGCCAGCAGGAAACTCGGGACGGCCGAAAAACTGTTTTTT. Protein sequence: CASRKLGTAEKLFF.

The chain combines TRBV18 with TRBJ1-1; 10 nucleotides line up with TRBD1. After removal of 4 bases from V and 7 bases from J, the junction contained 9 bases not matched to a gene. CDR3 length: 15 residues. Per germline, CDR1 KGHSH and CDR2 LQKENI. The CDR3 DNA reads TGTGCCAGCTCACTTCTACCCCGGGACAGGGGTGAAGCTTTCTTT. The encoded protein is CASSLLPRDRGEAFF.

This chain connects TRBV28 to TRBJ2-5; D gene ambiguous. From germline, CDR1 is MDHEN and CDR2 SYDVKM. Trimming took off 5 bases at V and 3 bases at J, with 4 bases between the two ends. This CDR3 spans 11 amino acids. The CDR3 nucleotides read TGTGCCAGCAGTGAGGAAGAGACCCAGTACTTC. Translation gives CASSEEETQYF. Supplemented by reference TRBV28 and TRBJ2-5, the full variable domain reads DVKVTQSSRYLVKRTGEKVFLECVQDMDHENMFWYRQDPGLGLRLIYFSYDVKMKEKGDIPEGYSVSREKKERFSLILESASTNQTSMYLCASSEEETQYFGPGTRLLVL.

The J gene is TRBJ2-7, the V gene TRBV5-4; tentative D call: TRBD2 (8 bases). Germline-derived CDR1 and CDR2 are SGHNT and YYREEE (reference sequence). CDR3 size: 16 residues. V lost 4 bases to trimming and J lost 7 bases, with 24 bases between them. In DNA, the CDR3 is TGTGCCAGCAGCGTGGCAGGGGGAGTGGGGACTAGGGAGCAGTACTTC. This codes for CASSVAGGVGTREQYF.

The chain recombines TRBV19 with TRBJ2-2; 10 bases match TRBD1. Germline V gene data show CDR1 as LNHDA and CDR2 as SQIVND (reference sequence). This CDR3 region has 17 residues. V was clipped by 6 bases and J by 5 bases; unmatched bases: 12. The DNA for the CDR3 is TGTGCCAGTAGCATCGACAGGGGGCGAAAAAAAACCGGGGAGCTGTTTTTT. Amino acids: CASSIDRGRKKTGELFF.

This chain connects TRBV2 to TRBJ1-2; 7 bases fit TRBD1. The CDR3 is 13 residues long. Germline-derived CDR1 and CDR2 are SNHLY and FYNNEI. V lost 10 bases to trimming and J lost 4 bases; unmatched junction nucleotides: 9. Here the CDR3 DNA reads TGTGCCAACGGGGGGACAGCCCTCTATGGCTACACCTTC. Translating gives CANGGTALYGYTF.

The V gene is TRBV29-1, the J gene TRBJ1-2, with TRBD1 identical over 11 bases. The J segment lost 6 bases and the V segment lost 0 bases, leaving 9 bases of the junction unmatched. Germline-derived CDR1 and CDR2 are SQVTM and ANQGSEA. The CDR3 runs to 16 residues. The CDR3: CSVEDRRTGGGDGYTF. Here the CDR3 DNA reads TGCAGCGTTGAAGATCGTAGGACAGGGGGCGGTGATGGCTACACCTTC.

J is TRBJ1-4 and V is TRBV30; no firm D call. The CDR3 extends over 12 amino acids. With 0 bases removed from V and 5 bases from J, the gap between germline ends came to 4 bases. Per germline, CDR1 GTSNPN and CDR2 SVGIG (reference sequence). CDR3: CAWSVRNEKLFF. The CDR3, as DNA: TGTGCCTGGAGTGTACGGAATGAAAAACTGTTTTTT.

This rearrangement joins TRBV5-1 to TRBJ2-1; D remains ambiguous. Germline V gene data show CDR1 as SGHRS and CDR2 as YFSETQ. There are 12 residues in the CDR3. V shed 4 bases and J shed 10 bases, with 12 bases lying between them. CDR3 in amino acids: CASSQDGKEQFF. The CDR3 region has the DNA TGCGCCAGCAGCCAGGATGGGAAGGAGCAGTTCTTC.

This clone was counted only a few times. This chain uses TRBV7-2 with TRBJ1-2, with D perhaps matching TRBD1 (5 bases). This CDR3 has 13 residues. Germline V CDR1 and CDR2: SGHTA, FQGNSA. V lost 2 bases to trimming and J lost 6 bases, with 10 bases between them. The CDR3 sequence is CASSLSQGHGYTF. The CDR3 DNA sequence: TGTGCCAGCAGCTTAAGTCAGGGTCATGGCTACACCTTC.

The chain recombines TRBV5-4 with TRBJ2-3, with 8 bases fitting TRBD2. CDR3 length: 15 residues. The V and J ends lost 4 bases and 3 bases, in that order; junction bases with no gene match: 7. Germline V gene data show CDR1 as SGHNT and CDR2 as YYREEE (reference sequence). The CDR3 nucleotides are TGTGCCAGCAGCCCGACTAGCGCGCCTACAGATACGCAGTATTTT. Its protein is CASSPTSAPTDTQYF. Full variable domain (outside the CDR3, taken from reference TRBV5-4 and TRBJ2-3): ETGVTQSPTHLIKTRGQQVTLRCSSQSGHNTVSWYQQALGQGPQFIFQYYREEENGRGNFPPRFSGLQFPNYSSELNVNALELDDSALYLCASSPTSAPTDTQYFGPGTRLTVL.

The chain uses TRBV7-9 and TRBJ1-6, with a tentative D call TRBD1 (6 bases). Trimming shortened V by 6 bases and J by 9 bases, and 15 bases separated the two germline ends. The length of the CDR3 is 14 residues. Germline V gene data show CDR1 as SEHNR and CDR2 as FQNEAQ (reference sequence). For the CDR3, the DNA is TGTGCCAGCAGAGTCCGGGGAGGGGGTTCACCCCTCCACTTT. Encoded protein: CASRVRGGGSPLHF.

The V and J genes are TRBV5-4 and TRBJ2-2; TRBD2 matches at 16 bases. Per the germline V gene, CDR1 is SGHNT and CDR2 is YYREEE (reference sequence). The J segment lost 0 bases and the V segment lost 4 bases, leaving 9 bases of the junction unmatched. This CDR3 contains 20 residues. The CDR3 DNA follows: TGTGCCAGCAGCCGGCCGGGACTAGCGGGAGGGAAGACGAACACCGGGGAGCTGTTTTTT. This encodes CASSRPGLAGGKTNTGELFF.